This T cell receptor beta chain was documented in a study of T cell responses to AZD1222 COVID-19 vaccine. Study-level information: Second-dose timings of about 4 or about 12 weeks were pooled. Study-wide results and caveats: Donor demographics were predominantly white British with a female majority; clonal diversity may be underestimated. Unmutated variant regions reportedly attract nearly half of all spike-specific TCRs. It was only after the peak T cell response that any repertoires were sampled.

Clones were sequenced by immunoSEQ multiplex PCR, and TCRdb holds only the in-frame ones, with some missing. The sample carries about 28,000 clones, more than 70% recorded once. By share, this clone ranks as medium-sized. Its antigen is still unknown. There are 15 residues in the CDR3. J gave up 4 bases and V 1 base, and 3 bases lay outside the gene matches. Germline V lookup: CDR1 SGHDN, CDR2 FVKESK. The rearrangement links TRBV14 to TRBJ1-2; 10 nucleotides line up with TRBD1. This sequence was found in an adult in good health. Sample: peripheral blood, taken on day 0 of AZD1222 vaccination. The CDR3 protein is CASSQGQGAVYGYTF. The DNA for the CDR3 is TGTGCCAGCAGCCAAGGACAGGGGGCGGTCTATGGCTACACCTTC.